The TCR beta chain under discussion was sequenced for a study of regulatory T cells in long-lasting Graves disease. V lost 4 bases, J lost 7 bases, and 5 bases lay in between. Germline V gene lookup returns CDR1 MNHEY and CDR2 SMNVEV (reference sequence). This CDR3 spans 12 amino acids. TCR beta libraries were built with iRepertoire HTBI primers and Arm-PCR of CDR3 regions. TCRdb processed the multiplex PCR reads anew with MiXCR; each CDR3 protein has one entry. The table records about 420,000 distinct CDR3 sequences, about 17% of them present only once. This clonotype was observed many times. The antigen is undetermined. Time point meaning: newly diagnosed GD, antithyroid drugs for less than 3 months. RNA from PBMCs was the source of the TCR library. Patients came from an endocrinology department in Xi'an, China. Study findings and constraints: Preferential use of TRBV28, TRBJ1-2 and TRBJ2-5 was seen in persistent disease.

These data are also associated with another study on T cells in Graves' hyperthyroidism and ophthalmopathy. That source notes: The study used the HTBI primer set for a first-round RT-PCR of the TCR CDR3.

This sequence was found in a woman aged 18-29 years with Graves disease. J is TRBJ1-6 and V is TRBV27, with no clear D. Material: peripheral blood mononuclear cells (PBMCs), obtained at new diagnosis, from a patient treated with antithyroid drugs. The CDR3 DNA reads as TGTGCCAGCAGTTCATACAATTCACCCCTCCACTTT. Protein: CASSSYNSPLHF.